This T cell receptor (beta chain) was documented in a study of shared clonotypes between healthy human individuals. Libraries were prepared by immunoSEQ multiplex PCR; TCRdb keeps only in-frame clonotypes and omits some of them. The sample includes about 600,000 clones, approximately 97% seen only once; the top ten take around 0.057%. Naive CD4+ cells were CD45RA-selected; the remaining cells were memory. The sample was naive CD4+ T cells sorted from blood. Subset given: CD45RA+ positively selected. The TCR originated in a woman under 40 in good health.

CDR3 DNA: TGTGCCAGCAGTCTTAGCGGACCCTGGGGTGAGCAGTTCTTC. Protein: CASSLSGPWGEQFF. V usage is TRBV28 and J usage is TRBJ2-1; possible D gene TRBD2, 6 bases. CDR3 size: 14 residues. Germline lookup yields CDR1 MDHEN and CDR2 SYDVKM. V was cut by 5 bases and J by 9 bases, with 17 bases left in between.